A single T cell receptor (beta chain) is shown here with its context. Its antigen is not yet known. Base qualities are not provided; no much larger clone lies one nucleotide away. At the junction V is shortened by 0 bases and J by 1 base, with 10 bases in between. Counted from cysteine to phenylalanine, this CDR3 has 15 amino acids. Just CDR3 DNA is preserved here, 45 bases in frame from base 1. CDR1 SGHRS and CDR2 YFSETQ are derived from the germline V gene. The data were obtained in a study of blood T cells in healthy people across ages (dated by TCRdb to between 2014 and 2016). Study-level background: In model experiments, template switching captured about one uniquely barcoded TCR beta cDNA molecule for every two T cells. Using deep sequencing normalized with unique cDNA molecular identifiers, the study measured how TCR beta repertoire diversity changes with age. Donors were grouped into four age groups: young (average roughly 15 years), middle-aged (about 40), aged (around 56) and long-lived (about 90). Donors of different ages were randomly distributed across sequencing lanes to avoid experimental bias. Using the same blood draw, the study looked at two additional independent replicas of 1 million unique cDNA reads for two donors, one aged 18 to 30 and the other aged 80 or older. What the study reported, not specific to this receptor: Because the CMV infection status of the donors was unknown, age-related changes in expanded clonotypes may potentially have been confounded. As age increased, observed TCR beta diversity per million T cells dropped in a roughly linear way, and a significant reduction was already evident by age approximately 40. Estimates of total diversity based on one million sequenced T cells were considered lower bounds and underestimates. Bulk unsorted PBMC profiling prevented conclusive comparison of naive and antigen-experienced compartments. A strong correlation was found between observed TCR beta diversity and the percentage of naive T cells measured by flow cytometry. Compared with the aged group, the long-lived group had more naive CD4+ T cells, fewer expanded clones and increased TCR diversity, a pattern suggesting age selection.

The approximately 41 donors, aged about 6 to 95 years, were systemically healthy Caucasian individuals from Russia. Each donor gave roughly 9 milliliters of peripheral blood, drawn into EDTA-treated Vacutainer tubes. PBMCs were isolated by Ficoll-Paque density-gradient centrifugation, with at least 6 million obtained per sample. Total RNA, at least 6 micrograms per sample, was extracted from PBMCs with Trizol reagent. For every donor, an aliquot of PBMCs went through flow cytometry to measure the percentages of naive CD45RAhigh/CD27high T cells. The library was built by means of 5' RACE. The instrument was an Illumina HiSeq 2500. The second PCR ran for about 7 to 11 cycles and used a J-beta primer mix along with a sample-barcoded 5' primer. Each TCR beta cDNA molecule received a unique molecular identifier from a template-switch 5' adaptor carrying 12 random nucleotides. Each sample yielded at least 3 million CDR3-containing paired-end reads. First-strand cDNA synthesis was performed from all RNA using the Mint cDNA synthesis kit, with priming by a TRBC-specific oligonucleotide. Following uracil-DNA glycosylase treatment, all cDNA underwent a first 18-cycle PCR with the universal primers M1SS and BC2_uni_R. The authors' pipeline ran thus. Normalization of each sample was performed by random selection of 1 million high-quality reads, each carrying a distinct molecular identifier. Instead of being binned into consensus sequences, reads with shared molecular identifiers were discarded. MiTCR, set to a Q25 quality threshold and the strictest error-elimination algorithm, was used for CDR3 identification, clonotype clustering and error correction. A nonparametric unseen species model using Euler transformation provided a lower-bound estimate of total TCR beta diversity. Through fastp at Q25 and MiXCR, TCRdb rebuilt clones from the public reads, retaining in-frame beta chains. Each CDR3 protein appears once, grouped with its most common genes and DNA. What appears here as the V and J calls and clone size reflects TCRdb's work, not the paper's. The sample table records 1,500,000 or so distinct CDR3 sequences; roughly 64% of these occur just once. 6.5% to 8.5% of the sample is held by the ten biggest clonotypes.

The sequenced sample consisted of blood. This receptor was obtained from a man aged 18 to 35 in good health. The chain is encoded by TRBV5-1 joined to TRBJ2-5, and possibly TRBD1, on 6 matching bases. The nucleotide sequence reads TGCGCCAGCAGCTTGGGTGCAGGGGCCCAAGAGACCCAGTACTTC. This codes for CASSLGAGAQETQYF.